Presented here are 19 T cell receptor beta chains from one specimen sequenced in a study of shared clonotypes between healthy human individuals. This table comes from immunoSEQ multiplex PCR, and its TCRdb copy is limited to in-frame clones, with some not included. The sample records 1.4 million or so clones, 97% to 99% being singletons. The material sequenced was naive CD4+ T cells sorted from blood. Subset noted: CD45RA+ positively selected. These receptors were obtained from a man aged 25-40 years in good health.

The chain combines TRBV29-1 with TRBJ2-3; 9 nucleotides line up with TRBD1. V lost 7 bases, J lost 4 bases, and 6 bases stayed unmatched. Germline V gives CDR1 SQVTM, CDR2 ANQGSEA. This CDR3 is 13 amino acids long. As DNA, the CDR3 is TGCAGCGCCGGGACAGGGATCGCAGATACGCAGTATTTT. It translates to CSAGTGIADTQYF.

As for this clone: The sample carries other DNA sequences with the same CDR3. The CDR3 spells CASSIRDRDYEQYF. For the CDR3, the DNA is TGTGCCAGTAGTATAAGGGACAGGGACTACGAGCAGTACTTC. The chain links TRBV19 to TRBJ2-7; TRBD1 matches 9 bases. The V gene end was trimmed by 2 bases and the J gene end by 3 bases; junction bases not matched to a gene: 2. Germline-derived CDR1 and CDR2 are LNHDA and SQIVND (reference sequence). This CDR3 is 14 amino acids long.

The chain couples TRBV28 to TRBJ2-7; TRBD2 might be the D (6 bases). This CDR3 has 12 amino acids. CDR1 MDHEN and CDR2 SYDVKM come from the germline V gene. V lost 7 bases and J lost 7, with 14 bases in between. As DNA, the CDR3 is TGTGCCAGCACCGCCCCGGGAGAAGAGCAGTACTTC. It is translated as CASTAPGEEQYF.

The V gene is TRBV9, the J gene TRBJ2-2; no clear D. The CDR3 consists of 13 residues. Germline loops: CDR1 SGDLS, CDR2 YYNGEE. V shed 2 bases and J shed 6 bases, with 8 bases lying between them. CDR3 bases: TGTGCCAGCAGCGTGCTCACCCCCGGGGAGCTGTTTTTT. Translating gives CASSVLTPGELFF.

This clone was seen once. The J gene is TRBJ1-5, the V gene TRBV19, with D tentatively TRBD1 (6 bases). CDR1 and CDR2 from the germline V gene are LNHDA and SQIVND (reference sequence). This CDR3 has 14 residues. The V and J ends lost 4 bases and 3 bases respectively, with 10 bases between them. This CDR3 reads CASSSTGYNQPQHF. CDR3 DNA sequence: TGTGCCAGTAGTAGCACAGGGTACAATCAGCCCCAGCATTTT.

The chain is built from TRBV2 and TRBJ2-1; D gene uncertain. The CDR3 contains 15 residues. V was cut by 5 bases and J by 6 bases, with 17 bases left in between. Germline CDR1 and CDR2: SNHLY and FYNNEI. The CDR3 coding sequence is TGTGCCAGCAGTCTCATTAGGATTCGAGGCAATGAGCAGTTCTTC. Protein sequence: CASSLIRIRGNEQFF.

This clone was counted a single time. This sequence joins TRBV25-1 and TRBJ1-3; D uncertain. The CDR3 length is 13 residues. The germline CDR1 and CDR2 sequences are MGHDK and SYGVNS. The V end lost 6 bases, the J end lost 9 bases, and 15 bases lay between the germline ends. For the CDR3, the DNA is TGTGCCAGCAGCCCCGGCCAAGGAGGCACCATATATTTT. This sequence encodes CASSPGQGGTIYF.

This clone came up once. V and J are TRBV28 and TRBJ1-5; D uncertain. Germline V gives CDR1 MDHEN, CDR2 SYDVKM. The CDR3 is 15 residues long. V gave up 2 bases and J gave up 1 base, with 9 bases separating them. The CDR3 nucleotides are TGTGCCAGCAGTTTACCTAGGGAAAGCAATCAGCCCCAGCATTTT. It encodes CASSLPRESNQPQHF. Full variable domain (rest looked up from reference TRBV28 and TRBJ1-5): DVKVTQSSRYLVKRTGEKVFLECVQDMDHENMFWYRQDPGLGLRLIYFSYDVKMKEKGDIPEGYSVSREKKERFSLILESASTNQTSMYLCASSLPRESNQPQHFGDGTRLSIL.

This chain uses TRBV23-1 with TRBJ2-6; a possible D gene is TRBD1 (5 bases). TRBV23-1 is labeled an ORF, and its function is uncertain. The V gene lost 4 bases and the J gene lost 0 bases, with 10 bases spanning the gap. The CDR3 covers 16 residues. CDR3 loop: CASSPLDSSGANVLTF. The DNA of the CDR3 is TGCGCCAGCAGTCCCCTCGACAGCTCTGGGGCCAACGTCCTGACTTTC.

This sequence joins TRBV28 and TRBJ2-3; 14 positions agree with TRBD2. CDR1 is MDHEN and CDR2 is SYDVKM in the germline V gene. V lost 3 bases to trimming and J lost 4 bases; unmatched junction nucleotides: 3. CDR3 length: 16 residues. As DNA, the CDR3 is TGTGCCAGCAGTTTGGGGACTAGCGGGAGTTCAGATACGCAGTATTTT. Translation: CASSLGTSGSSDTQYF.

The rearrangement uses TRBV5-4 and TRBJ2-6; the match to TRBD2 covers 7 bases. V lost 0 bases and J lost 4; bases outside the gene matches: 4. This CDR3 region has 16 residues. Germline-derived CDR1 and CDR2 are SGHNT and YYREEE (reference sequence). The CDR3 protein is CASSLGGTTGANVLTF. CDR3 nucleotides: TGTGCCAGCAGCTTGGGTGGGACTACAGGGGCCAACGTCCTGACTTTC.

This rearrangement joins TRBV6-5 to TRBJ2-7; tentatively, D is TRBD1 (6 bases). The V gene's germline CDR1 is MNHEY and CDR2 SVGAGI. The CDR3 runs 14 residues. Trimming left V 9 bases short and J 2 bases short, with 17 bases between. The CDR3: CARGNGTPAYEQYF. The CDR3 bases are TGTGCCAGGGGGAACGGGACACCGGCCTACGAGCAGTACTTC.

V gene TRBV27 combines with J gene TRBJ2-7; D perhaps matches TRBD2 (6 bases). This CDR3 region has 14 residues. The germline V gene has CDR1 MNHEY and CDR2 SMNVEV (reference sequence). V lost 8 bases, J lost 0 bases, and 14 bases lay in between. The CDR3, as DNA: TGTGCCAGCCGAATCGGGGGTAGCTCCTACGAGCAGTACTTC. Amino acid sequence: CASRIGGSSYEQYF.

This sequence joins TRBV29-1 and TRBJ2-5, with 10 positions matching TRBD1. This CDR3 has 12 amino acids. The V segment lost 8 bases and the J segment 5 bases; nucleotides outside the gene matches: 5. In germline, CDR1 is SQVTM, CDR2 ANQGSEA. The CDR3 spells CSSGQGGETQYF. The CDR3 nucleotides read TGCAGCTCCGGACAGGGGGGGGAGACCCAGTACTTC. Complete variable domain (other parts from reference TRBV29-1 and TRBJ2-5): SAVISQKPSRDICQRGTSLTIQCQVDSQVTMMFWYRQQPGQSLTLIATANQGSEATYESGFVIDKFPISRPNLTFSTLTVSNMSPEDSSIYLCSSGQGGETQYFGPGTRLLVL.

The V gene is TRBV5-1, the J gene TRBJ2-7, with D possibly matching TRBD2 (6 bases). The CDR3 has 15 residues. Germline CDR1 is SGHRS and CDR2 is YFSETQ. With 4 bases removed from V and 0 bases from J, the gap between germline ends came to 14 bases. The CDR3 sequence is CASSHDGSSSYEQYF. DNA for the CDR3: TGCGCCAGCAGCCACGACGGGAGTAGCTCCTACGAGCAGTACTTC.

The V gene is TRBV7-6, the J gene TRBJ2-6, with D possibly being TRBD1 or TRBD2 (6 bases each). CDR1 and CDR2 from the germline V gene are SGHVS and FNYEAQ. V shed 3 bases and J shed 4 bases, with 16 bases lying between them. This CDR3 spans 17 amino acids. CDR3 protein: CASSFPRGAVGANVLTF. Written as DNA, the CDR3 is TGTGCCAGCAGCTTCCCGAGGGGGGCCGTGGGGGCCAACGTCCTGACTTTC.

In its sample, this clone was seen a few times. The V call is TRBV27, the J call TRBJ2-2; D gene uncertain. The ends were cut back, 5 bases at V and 0 bases at J, with 1 base in the middle. The length of the CDR3 is 12 residues. The V gene's germline CDR1 is MNHEY and CDR2 SMNVEV (reference sequence). The DNA for the CDR3 is TGTGCCAGCAGTGCGAACACCGGGGAGCTGTTTTTT. This gives the protein CASSANTGELFF.

The V gene is TRBV7-2, the J gene TRBJ2-7; 11 nucleotides line up with TRBD2. CDR3 length: 14 residues. With 2 bases clipped from V and 4 bases from J, the junction kept 1 base outside the gene matches. Germline V gene lookup returns CDR1 SGHTA and CDR2 FQGNSA. This CDR3 is CASSLTSGSYEQYF. The CDR3 nucleotides read TGTGCCAGCAGCTTAACTAGCGGGAGTTACGAGCAGTACTTC.

This chain links TRBV9 with TRBJ2-3; D is possibly TRBD2 (5 bases). V lost 2 bases and J lost 14, with 24 bases in between. CDR1 is SGDLS, CDR2 YYNGEE, per germline. The CDR3 is 15 amino acids. The CDR3 is CASSVDPADQSRAYF. CDR3 DNA sequence: TGTGCCAGCAGCGTTGATCCAGCGGACCAAAGCCGGGCGTATTTT.